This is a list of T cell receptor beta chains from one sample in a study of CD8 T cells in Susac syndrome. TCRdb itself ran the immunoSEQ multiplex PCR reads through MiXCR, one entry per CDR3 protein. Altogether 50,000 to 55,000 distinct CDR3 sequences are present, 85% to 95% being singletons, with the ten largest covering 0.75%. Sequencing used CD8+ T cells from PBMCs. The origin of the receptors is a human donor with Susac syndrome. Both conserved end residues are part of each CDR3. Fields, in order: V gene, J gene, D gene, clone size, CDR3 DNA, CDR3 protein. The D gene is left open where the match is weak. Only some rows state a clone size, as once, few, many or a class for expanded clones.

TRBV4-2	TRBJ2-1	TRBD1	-	TGTGCCAGCAGCCAAAGGTTGGACAGGATTAACAATGAGCAGTTCTTC	CASSQRLDRINNEQFF
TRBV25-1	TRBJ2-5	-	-	TGTGCCAGCAGTGGGGGAGGTTCCCGGGAGACCCAGTACTTC	CASSGGGSRETQYF
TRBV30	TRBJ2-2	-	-	TGTGCCTGGAGTGGTTCCGGGGGTAGTCATTACACCGGGGAGCTGTTTTTT	CAWSGSGGSHYTGELFF
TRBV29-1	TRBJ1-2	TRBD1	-	TGCAGCGGAGACACAGGGGATGCTAACTATGGCTACACCTTC	CSGDTGDANYGYTF
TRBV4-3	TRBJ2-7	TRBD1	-	TGCGCCAGCAGCCTAACAGGGGCGCCAGGCTACGAGCAGTACTTC	CASSLTGAPGYEQYF
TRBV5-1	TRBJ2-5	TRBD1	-	TGCGCCAGCAGCTTGGGGACAGGGCCCCAAGAGACCCAGTACTTC	CASSLGTGPQETQYF
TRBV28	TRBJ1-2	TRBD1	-	TGTGCCAGCAGTTTGGAGGGGGAGACAGGGCCGAAGGTCTATGGCTACACCTTC	CASSLEGETGPKVYGYTF
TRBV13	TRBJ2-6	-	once	TGTGCCAGCAGCGATGAGGTTCGCGGCGTCCTGACTTTC	CASSDEVRGVLTF
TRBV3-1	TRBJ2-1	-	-	TGTGCCAGCAGCCCCCGTGGGTGGACAGTAACCAATGAGCAGTTCTTC	CASSPRGWTVTNEQFF
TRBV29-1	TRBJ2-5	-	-	TGCAGCGTTGAAGGTGGGGGCGGTCGAGAGACCCAGTACTTC	CSVEGGGGRETQYF
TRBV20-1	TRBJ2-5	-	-	TGCAGTGCTCCCCGCCCACAGGGGGGGGAAGAGACCCAGTACTTC	CSAPRPQGGEETQYF
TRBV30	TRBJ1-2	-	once	TGTGCCTGGAGCGCCACAGGGTTTGGTGGCTACACCTTC	CAWSATGFGGYTF
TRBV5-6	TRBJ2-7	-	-	TGTGCCAGCAGCTTAGGGGGTCGGCACGAGCAGTACTTC	CASSLGGRHEQYF
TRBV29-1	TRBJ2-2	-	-	TGCAGCGTTTTGAGAGCCGGAACCTCCAGGGAGCTGTTTTTT	CSVLRAGTSRELFF
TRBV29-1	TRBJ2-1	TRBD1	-	TGCAGCGTTGAAGGTGGACAGGGGTTGACCTACAATGAGCAGTTCTTC	CSVEGGQGLTYNEQFF
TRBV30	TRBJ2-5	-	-	TGTGCCTGGAGTGTACCATCCCGGGTCATCCAAGAGACCCAGTACTTC	CAWSVPSRVIQETQYF
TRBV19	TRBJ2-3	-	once	TGTGCCAGTAGTACTCCCCCAGATACGCAGTATTTT	CASSTPPDTQYF
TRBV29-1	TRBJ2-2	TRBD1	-	TGCAGCGTTCAGTGGGACCCGTTACAGGGGGGCGGGGAGCTGTTTTTT	CSVQWDPLQGGGELFF
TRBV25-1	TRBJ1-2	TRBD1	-	TGTGCCACCTGGACAGGGAACGTTATGGGCTACACCTTC	CATWTGNVMGYTF
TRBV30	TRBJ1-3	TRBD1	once	TGTGCCTGGAGGCCCCGACAGGGGATGGGAAACACCATATATTTT	CAWRPRQGMGNTIYF
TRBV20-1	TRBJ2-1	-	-	TGCAGTGCTAGAGACCGGGGTAGCTCCTACAATGAGCAGTTCTTC	CSARDRGSSYNEQFF
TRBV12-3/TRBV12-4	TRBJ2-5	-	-	TGTGCCAGCAGTTTCTACGAGAGGGAGACCCAGTACTTC	CASSFYERETQYF
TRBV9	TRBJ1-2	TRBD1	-	TGTGCCAGCAGGGGACAGGGTGGTGGCTACACCTTC	CASRGQGGGYTF
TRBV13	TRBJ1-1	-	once	TGTGCCAGCAGCTCCCAGATCGACGCAGCTTTCTTT	CASSSQIDAAFF
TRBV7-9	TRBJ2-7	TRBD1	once	TGTGCCAGCAGCTCCACCCCCACAGGGGGCCATTACGAGCAGTACTTC	CASSSTPTGGHYEQYF
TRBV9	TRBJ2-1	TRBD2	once	TGTGCCAGCAGCGCAAGACTAGCGGGGGGGCCCTTCTTCAATGAGCAGTTCTTC	CASSARLAGGPFFNEQFF
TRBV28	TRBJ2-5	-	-	TGTGCCAGCAGCCCCGGAGGGAGCAACCAAGAGACCCAGTACTTC	CASSPGGSNQETQYF
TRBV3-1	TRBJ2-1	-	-	TGTGCCAGCAGCCATCAATGGACAGACAATGAGCAGTTCTTC	CASSHQWTDNEQFF
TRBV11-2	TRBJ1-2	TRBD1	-	TGTGCCAGCAGCCACCCGGGGACAGGGCTCCTTTATGGCTACACCTTC	CASSHPGTGLLYGYTF
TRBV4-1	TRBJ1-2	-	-	TGCGCCAGCAGCCATCCGCGGACTGTGGACTCCTACACCTTC	CASSHPRTVDSYTF
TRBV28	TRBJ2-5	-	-	TGTGCCAGCAGTTTACCTCCGGAGACCCAGTACTTC	CASSLPPETQYF
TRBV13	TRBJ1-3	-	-	TGTGCCAGCCAGGAGGCGCTCTCTGGAAACACCATATATTTT	CASQEALSGNTIYF
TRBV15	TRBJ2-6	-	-	TGTGCCACCAGCAGAGATCACTCTGGGGCCAACGTCCTGACTTTC	CATSRDHSGANVLTF
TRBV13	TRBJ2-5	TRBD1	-	TGTGCCAGCAGCTTAGGCCGAGGGGGCGAGGAGACCCAGTACTTC	CASSLGRGGEETQYF
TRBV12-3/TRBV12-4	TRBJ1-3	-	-	TGTGCCAGCTCTTCGAACACCATATATTTT	CASSSNTIYF
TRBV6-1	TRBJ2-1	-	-	TGTGCCAGCAGAGACTATGGGGGGGGCCTCCACAATGAGCAGTTCTTC	CASRDYGGGLHNEQFF
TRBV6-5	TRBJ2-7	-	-	TGTGCCAGCAGTTACGGGCAGACCTACGAGCAGTACTTC	CASSYGQTYEQYF
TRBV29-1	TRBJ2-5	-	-	TGCAGCGTTGAAGCTCGCGGGGCTGAAGTGGAGACCCAGTACTTC	CSVEARGAEVETQYF
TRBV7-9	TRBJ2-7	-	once	TGTGCCAGCAGCTTAACGCCCTACGAGCAGTACTTC	CASSLTPYEQYF
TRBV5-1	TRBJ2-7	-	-	TGCGCCAGCAGCTTGGAAGGGGCGTCCTCTGACGAGCAGTACTTC	CASSLEGASSDEQYF
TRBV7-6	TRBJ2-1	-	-	TGTGCCAGCAGTGTTGCGGGGCCCAACTCCTACAATGAGCAGTTCTTC	CASSVAGPNSYNEQFF
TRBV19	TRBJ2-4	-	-	TGTGCCAGTAGTATCATTGAGGGCGCGGACATTCAGTACTTC	CASSIIEGADIQYF
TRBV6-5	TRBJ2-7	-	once	TGTGCCGTTTGGGCAGGGCCCTACGAGCAGTACTTC	CAVWAGPYEQYF
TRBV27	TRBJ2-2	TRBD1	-	TGTGCCAGCAGTCCAGAATCCCGGACAGGGTACAACACCGGGGAGCTGTTTTTT	CASSPESRTGYNTGELFF
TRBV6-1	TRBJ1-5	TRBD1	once	TGTGCCATCGACAGGGGAAATCAGCCCCAGCATTTT	CAIDRGNQPQHF
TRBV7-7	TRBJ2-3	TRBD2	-	TGTGCTAGCAGCCCGACTAGCGGGGGAACAGATACGCAGTATTTT	CASSPTSGGTDTQYF
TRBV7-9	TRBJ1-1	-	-	TGTGCCAGCAGGGGAGGGTCGAACACTGAAGCTTTCTTT	CASRGGSNTEAFF
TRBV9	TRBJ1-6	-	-	TGTGCCAGCAGCCCAGCCTATAATTCACCCCTCCACTTT	CASSPAYNSPLHF
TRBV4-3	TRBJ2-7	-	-	TGCGCCAGCAGCCAAGAAGGGGACGAGCAGTACTTC	CASSQEGDEQYF
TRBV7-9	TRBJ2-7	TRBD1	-	TGTGCCAGCAGCCACCGGGACAGGGGCTACGAGCAGTACTTC	CASSHRDRGYEQYF
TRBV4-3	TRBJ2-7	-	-	TGCGCCAGCAGCCACGGAACTGGGACGGACTACGAGCAGTACTTC	CASSHGTGTDYEQYF
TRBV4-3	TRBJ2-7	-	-	TGCGCCAGCAGCCCGGGACCGGTGAGCTCCTACGAGCAGTACTTC	CASSPGPVSSYEQYF